The 9 T cell receptor beta chains below were found in one sample sequenced in a study of control samples from healthy donors and cancer patients. Repertoires were generated with immunoSEQ multiplex PCR, while TCRdb's copy carries only in-frame clones and drops some. The sample records 110,000 to 150,000 clones, approximately 88% being singletons. The sample comprised blood. The receptors here all came from a man younger than 45 in good health.

The chain carries TRBV25-1 and TRBJ2-1, with a weak D call TRBD2 (6 bases). The V gene lost 3 bases and the J gene lost 0 bases, with 12 bases spanning the gap. CDR3 length: 16 amino acids. Germline values: CDR1 MGHDK, CDR2 SYGVNS. The CDR3 here is CASSEGGRSSYNEQFF. CDR3 bases: TGTGCCAGCAGTGAGGGTGGGAGGAGCTCCTACAATGAGCAGTTCTTC. Full variable domain (outside the CDR3, taken from reference TRBV25-1 and TRBJ2-1): EADIYQTPRYLVIGTGKKITLECSQTMGHDKMYWYQQDPGMELHLIHYSYGVNSTEKGDLSSESTVSRIRTEHFPLTLESARPSHTSQYLCASSEGGRSSYNEQFFGPGTRLTVL.

The V and J genes are TRBV2 and TRBJ2-7; the D gene is possibly TRBD1 (6 bases). Between the trimmed V and J ends, which lost 1 base and 5 bases, there was a span of 15 bases. Germline V CDR1 and CDR2: SNHLY, FYNNEI. This CDR3 is 15 amino acids long. The CDR3 protein is CASSEGQVGGHEQYF. The CDR3 nucleotides are TGTGCCAGCAGTGAAGGACAGGTTGGTGGCCACGAGCAGTACTTC. Complete variable domain (other parts from reference TRBV2 and TRBJ2-7): EPEVTQTPSHQVTQMGQEVILRCVPISNHLYFYWYRQILGQKVEFLVSFYNNEISEKSEIFDDQFSVERPDGSNFTLKIRSTKLEDSAMYFCASSEGQVGGHEQYFGPGTRLTVT.

The V call is TRBV19, the J call TRBJ1-4; unclear D gene. V was pared by 4 bases and J by 3 bases, with 6 bases between. The CDR3 runs 13 residues. Germline V gene data show CDR1 as LNHDA and CDR2 as SQIVND (reference sequence). CDR3 nucleotides: TGTGCCAGTAGTAGCCCGCCTAATGAAAAACTGTTTTTT. This translates into CASSSPPNEKLFF.

V usage is TRBV19 and J usage is TRBJ1-5; D call uncertain. Between the trimmed V and J ends, which lost 7 bases and 5 bases, there was a span of 12 bases. The CDR3 runs to 13 residues. Germline CDR1 and CDR2: LNHDA and SQIVND (reference sequence). The CDR3 DNA reads as TGTGCCAGTAACGGTAGAGGGCATCAGCCCCAGCATTTT. Translating gives CASNGRGHQPQHF.

This clone showed up just a few times. The genes are TRBV6-4 and TRBJ1-5, with D unresolved. V lost 4 bases and J 0 bases, leaving 4 bases between the germline ends. The length of the CDR3 is 13 residues. Germline CDR1 and CDR2: MRHNA and SNTAGT. The CDR3 here is CASSANSNQPQHF. The CDR3 DNA reads as TGTGCCAGCAGTGCAAATAGCAATCAGCCCCAGCATTTT.

The chain employs TRBV3-1 (or the pseudogene TRBV3-2) and TRBJ1-2; D is perhaps TRBD1 (6 bases). This CDR3 contains 14 residues. The germline V and J ends were trimmed by 2 bases and 4 bases, with 11 bases remaining between them. Germline V lookup: CDR1 LGHDT, CDR2 YNNKEL (reference sequence). CDR3 protein: CASSQTGWIYGYTF. The CDR3, as DNA: TGTGCCAGCAGCCAAACAGGGTGGATCTATGGCTACACCTTC.

J is TRBJ2-7 and V is TRBV7-9, with D tentatively TRBD1 (6 bases). Germline values: CDR1 SEHNR, CDR2 FQNEAQ (reference sequence). V lost 5 bases, J lost 9 bases, and 20 bases lay in between. The CDR3 runs to 14 residues. CDR3 amino acids: CASSGDFQGSGQYF. The CDR3 DNA reads as TGTGCCAGCAGCGGTGACTTTCAGGGGTCAGGGCAGTACTTC.

The chain combines TRBV29-1 with TRBJ1-1; 8 bases match TRBD1. Losses at the gene ends were 3 bases for V and 1 base for J; bases not matched to a gene: 1. The CDR3 is made up of 13 amino acids. Germline V gives CDR1 SQVTM, CDR2 ANQGSEA. CDR3 nucleotides: TGCAGCGTTGAGGGGACAGGGAACACTGAAGCTTTCTTT. It specifies CSVEGTGNTEAFF.

This chain uses TRBV6-6 with TRBJ1-5, with 9 positions matching TRBD1. From germline, CDR1 is MNHNY and CDR2 SVGAGI (reference sequence). Losses at the gene ends were 6 bases for V and 5 bases for J; bases not matched to a gene: 8. This CDR3 is 15 amino acids long. CDR3 nucleotide sequence: TGTGCCAGCAGCACCGACAGGGGGAAGGATCAGCCCCAGCATTTT. It codes for CASSTDRGKDQPQHF.